This TCR beta chain was found in a study of human T cells and chemical hapten exposure. Study overall: Patch tests applied 0.01% DPC to the upper back and were scored after 6 days.

Time point reported: patch test 3, about 24 weeks after DPC sensitization. The sample's treatment: therapeutic diphenylcyclopropenone sensitization with weekly scalp DPC. TCRdb analysed the RACE reads with MiXCR anew, one entry per CDR3 protein. The table shows roughly 89,000 distinct CDR3 sequences, with approximately 11% occurring only once. This specimen was whole blood, taken in connection with sensitization to the hapten diphenylcyclopropenone (DPC). The receptor comes from a woman in her 30s with alopecia areata. Some clones in this sample may be carry-over from other donors' samples.

In nucleotides, the CDR3 is TGTGCCAGCAGCCACCGGGACAACATGTACAATGAGCAGTTCTTC. Translated, it gives CASSHRDNMYNEQFF. This sequence joins TRBV9 and TRBJ2-1; possibly TRBD1 for D (6 bases). CDR1 is SGDLS, CDR2 YYNGEE, per germline. Trimming shortened V by 4 bases and J by 4 bases, and 15 bases separated the two germline ends. This CDR3 contains 15 residues.